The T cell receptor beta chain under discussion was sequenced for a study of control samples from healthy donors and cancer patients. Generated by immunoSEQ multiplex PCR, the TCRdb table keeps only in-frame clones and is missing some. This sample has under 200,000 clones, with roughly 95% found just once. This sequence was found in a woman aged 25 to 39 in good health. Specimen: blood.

CDR3 DNA sequence: TGTGCCAGCAGGGGACAGGGGGCTAATTCACCCCTCCACTTT. It codes for CASRGQGANSPLHF. V is TRBV2 and J is TRBJ1-6; TRBD1 aligns across 12 bases. Germline loops: CDR1 SNHLY, CDR2 FYNNEI. V shed 6 bases and J 6 bases; nucleotides not matched to a gene: 0. This CDR3 is built from 14 residues. Full variable domain (missing parts from reference TRBV2 and TRBJ1-6): EPEVTQTPSHQVTQMGQEVILRCVPISNHLYFYWYRQILGQKVEFLVSFYNNEISEKSEIFDDQFSVERPDGSNFTLKIRSTKLEDSAMYFCASRGQGANSPLHFGNGTRLTVT.